This section outlines one TCR beta chain sequence together with its context. In the authors' workflow: Estimated nucleated cell counts came from reference gene primer amplification. Sequencing was performed with immunoSEQ multiplex PCR; in TCRdb, only in-frame clones are kept and a portion is missing. The DNA gave D and trimming, while V, J and clone size come from that table. Here the sample spans 400,000 to 450,000 clones, roughly 88% being singletons. Germline lookup yields CDR1 MNHEY and CDR2 SVGAGI. Between the trimmed V and J ends, which lost 10 bases and 9 bases, there was a span of 19 bases. The CDR3 consists of 13 residues. The data originate from a study of blood T cell repertoires in COVID-19. In the study overall: The United States, Italy and Spain provided the acute and convalescent COVID-19 samples. In each case, the material was cDNA or gDNA derived from T cells, B-cell-depleted T cells, or PBMCs.

Sequencing was done on a sample of peripheral blood. This sequence joins TRBV6-5 and TRBJ1-5, with D possibly matching TRBD1 (6 bases). The sequence was collected from a woman in her 30s with active or convalescent COVID-19. This CDR3 reads CATRGLKQPPQHF. CDR3 sequence (DNA): TGTGCCACCAGGGGACTAAAACAACCGCCCCAGCATTTT.